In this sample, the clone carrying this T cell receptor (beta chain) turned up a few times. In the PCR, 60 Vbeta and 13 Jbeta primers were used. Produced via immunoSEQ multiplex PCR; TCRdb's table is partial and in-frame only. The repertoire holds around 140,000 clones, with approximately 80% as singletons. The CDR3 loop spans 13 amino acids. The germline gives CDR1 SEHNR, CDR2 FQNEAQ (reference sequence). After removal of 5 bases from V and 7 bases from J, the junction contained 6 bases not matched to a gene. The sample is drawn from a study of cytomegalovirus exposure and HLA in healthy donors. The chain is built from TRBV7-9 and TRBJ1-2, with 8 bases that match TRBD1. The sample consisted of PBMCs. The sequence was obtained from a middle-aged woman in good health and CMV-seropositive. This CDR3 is CASSQGTGRGYTF. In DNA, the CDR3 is TGTGCCAGCAGCCAGGGGACAGGCCGTGGCTACACCTTC.